The subject of this entry is one T cell receptor (beta chain). The data originate from a study of human T cells and chemical hapten exposure. At the level of the study: 2% DPC applied to an approximately 2 cm by approximately 2 cm arm area sensitized donors.

Specified time point: pre-sensitization, week 0. Described treatment: therapeutic diphenylcyclopropenone sensitization with weekly scalp DPC. Participating donors were patients with alopecia, aged 18 to 70 years, considered appropriate candidates for DPC. V shed 4 bases and J shed 4 bases, with 14 bases lying between them. Per germline, CDR1 SGHKS and CDR2 YYEKEE (reference sequence). The CDR3 sequence is 14 residues long. Individual cDNA molecules in this library carried unique molecular identifiers. TCRdb processed the RACE reads anew with MiXCR; each CDR3 protein has one entry. The sample has roughly 50,000 distinct CDR3 sequences, approximately 10% seen once.

The rearrangement uses TRBV5-5 and TRBJ1-2; no reliable D call. The material was whole blood, obtained in connection with sensitization to the hapten diphenylcyclopropenone (DPC). The sequence came from a middle-aged man with alopecia areata. Some clones in this sample may be carry-over from other donors' samples. The CDR3 loop reads CASSPWRESYGYTF. As DNA, the CDR3 is TGTGCCAGCAGCCCTTGGCGGGAAAGCTATGGCTACACCTTC.